This is a list of T cell receptor beta chains from one sample in a study of cytomegalovirus exposure and HLA in healthy donors. Profiling relied on immunoSEQ multiplex PCR, and the TCRdb table lists in-frame clones only, not all of them. The data hold 200,000 to 250,000 clones, with 70% to 90% observed a single time. The sequenced sample consisted of PBMCs. These receptors all come from a woman between 18 and 29 years old in good health and CMV-seronegative. Both conserved end residues are part of each CDR3. The D gene is left open where the match is weak. Expanded clones are given a class, and other clones once, few, many or no size at all.

J gene: TRBJ2-1; D gene: .; clone size: .; V gene: TRBV4-1; CDR3 DNA: TGCGCCAGCAGCCAGAGGACCTTCAATGAGCAGTTCTTC; CDR3 protein: CASSQRTFNEQFF
J gene: TRBJ2-7; D gene: .; clone size: .; V gene: TRBV6-1; CDR3 DNA: TGTGCCAGCACCTATTCGGGGAGTTACGAGCAGTACTTC; CDR3 protein: CASTYSGSYEQYF
J gene: TRBJ2-1; D gene: .; clone size: .; V gene: TRBV7-2; CDR3 DNA: TGTGCCAGCAGCTCCCAGTACGGCGAGCAGTTCTTC; CDR3 protein: CASSSQYGEQFF
J gene: TRBJ2-7; D gene: TRBD2; clone size: once; V gene: TRBV7-9; CDR3 DNA: TGTGCCAGCAGCTTAGTTAGTAGCGGGAGTTACGAGCAGTACTTC; CDR3 protein: CASSLVSSGSYEQYF
J gene: TRBJ1-1; D gene: .; clone size: .; V gene: TRBV4-1; CDR3 DNA: TGCGCCAGCAGCCTCGAGACCCAGGGAATGGTCACTGAAGCTTTCTTT; CDR3 protein: CASSLETQGMVTEAFF
J gene: TRBJ1-5; D gene: .; clone size: .; V gene: TRBV30; CDR3 DNA: TGTGCCTGGAGTGTATCCGGGAATCAGCCCCAGCATTTT; CDR3 protein: CAWSVSGNQPQHF
J gene: TRBJ2-1; D gene: TRBD1; clone size: .; V gene: TRBV10-1; CDR3 DNA: TGCGCCAGCACCCCGGCCGGGACAGGGGGCAATGAGCAGTTCTTC; CDR3 protein: CASTPAGTGGNEQFF
J gene: TRBJ1-1; D gene: .; clone size: .; V gene: TRBV4-2; CDR3 DNA: TGTGCCAGCAGCCAAGTCGGGGACGTAGCGAACACTGAAGCTTTCTTT; CDR3 protein: CASSQVGDVANTEAFF
J gene: TRBJ2-2; D gene: .; clone size: .; V gene: TRBV11-2; CDR3 DNA: TGTGCCAGCAGCTCCCCTTGGGCCCAGAACACCGGGGAGCTGTTTTTT; CDR3 protein: CASSSPWAQNTGELFF
J gene: TRBJ2-3; D gene: .; clone size: .; V gene: TRBV19; CDR3 DNA: TGTGCCAGTACCGCTACAGGGACTAGCACAGATACGCAGTATTTT; CDR3 protein: CASTATGTSTDTQYF
J gene: TRBJ1-5; D gene: .; clone size: .; V gene: TRBV2; CDR3 DNA: TGTGCCAGCAGGGGAGGGGGTAGCCAGCCCCAGCATTTT; CDR3 protein: CASRGGGSQPQHF
J gene: TRBJ1-6; D gene: .; clone size: .; V gene: TRBV19; CDR3 DNA: TGTGCCAGTAGTGGCCAGGGTCATTCACCCCTCCACTTT; CDR3 protein: CASSGQGHSPLHF
J gene: TRBJ1-4; D gene: .; clone size: .; V gene: TRBV5-1; CDR3 DNA: TGCGCCAGCAGCTTGGAGGGTGCGGGGCACAATGAAAAACTGTTTTTT; CDR3 protein: CASSLEGAGHNEKLFF
J gene: TRBJ2-3; D gene: .; clone size: .; V gene: TRBV19; CDR3 DNA: TGTGCCAGTAGTAGGGGCGCCGCGGGACTCCCAGATACGCAGTATTTT; CDR3 protein: CASSRGAAGLPDTQYF
J gene: TRBJ2-1; D gene: .; clone size: .; V gene: TRBV11-3; CDR3 DNA: TGTGCCAGCAGCTTAGATCTGGCTAGCCACAGTGAGCAGTTCTTC; CDR3 protein: CASSLDLASHSEQFF
J gene: TRBJ2-1; D gene: TRBD2; clone size: .; V gene: TRBV15; CDR3 DNA: TGTGCCACCAGCAGAGATCTAGCGGGACACTCCTACAATGAGCAGTTCTTC; CDR3 protein: CATSRDLAGHSYNEQFF
J gene: TRBJ1-2; D gene: TRBD1; clone size: once; V gene: TRBV28; CDR3 DNA: TGTGCCAGCAACGGCAGGGGGACTAACTATGGCTACACCTTC; CDR3 protein: CASNGRGTNYGYTF
J gene: TRBJ2-2; D gene: .; clone size: .; V gene: TRBV14; CDR3 DNA: TGTGCCAGCAGCCAAGTGAGGAACACCGGGGAGCTGTTTTTT; CDR3 protein: CASSQVRNTGELFF
J gene: TRBJ2-2; D gene: TRBD2; clone size: once; V gene: TRBV5-6; CDR3 DNA: TGTGCCGAAACTGCCAGCGGGGGCTCGAACACCGGGGAGCTGTTTTTT; CDR3 protein: CAETASGGSNTGELFF
J gene: TRBJ1-1; D gene: .; clone size: .; V gene: TRBV5-8; CDR3 DNA: TGTGCCAGCAGCTTGGGGGTGGGAGTGAACACTGAAGCTTTCTTT; CDR3 protein: CASSLGVGVNTEAFF
J gene: TRBJ1-5; D gene: .; clone size: once; V gene: TRBV27; CDR3 DNA: TGTGCCAGCAAGGGGACTGGGGGTCAGCCCCAGCATTTT; CDR3 protein: CASKGTGGQPQHF
J gene: TRBJ2-1; D gene: TRBD2; clone size: .; V gene: TRBV6-4; CDR3 DNA: TGTGCCAGCAGTGCAACTAGCGGGGGGGACTACAATGAGCAGTTCTTC; CDR3 protein: CASSATSGGDYNEQFF
J gene: TRBJ1-1; D gene: .; clone size: .; V gene: TRBV7-8; CDR3 DNA: TGTGCCAGCAGCCGCCAGGTAAAGGCGGGGAACACTGAAGCTTTCTTT; CDR3 protein: CASSRQVKAGNTEAFF
J gene: TRBJ1-1; D gene: .; clone size: .; V gene: TRBV5-1; CDR3 DNA: TGCGCCAGCAGCTTCACGCCGGGCGCTGAAGCTTTCTTT; CDR3 protein: CASSFTPGAEAFF
J gene: TRBJ2-3; D gene: TRBD2; clone size: .; V gene: TRBV27; CDR3 DNA: TGTGCCAGCAGTGGCCGACTAGCGGGGAGCACAGATACGCAGTATTTT; CDR3 protein: CASSGRLAGSTDTQYF
J gene: TRBJ1-1; D gene: .; clone size: .; V gene: TRBV29-1; CDR3 DNA: TGCAGCGTTGAAGAGGCAGCCTACACTGAAGCTTTCTTT; CDR3 protein: CSVEEAAYTEAFF
J gene: TRBJ1-6; D gene: .; clone size: .; V gene: TRBV6-5; CDR3 DNA: TGTGCCAGCTGGAGGGGTAATAATTCACCCCTCCACTTT; CDR3 protein: CASWRGNNSPLHF
J gene: TRBJ2-3; D gene: TRBD2; clone size: .; V gene: TRBV27; CDR3 DNA: TGTGCCAGCAGAGCACGTACAAGCTCAGCGGGAGGAGGGGGCACAGATACGCAGTATTTT; CDR3 protein: CASRARTSSAGGGGTDTQYF
J gene: TRBJ2-1; D gene: .; clone size: .; V gene: TRBV27; CDR3 DNA: TGTGCCAGCAGTCCCCCCGGGGTTGAGCAGTTCTTC; CDR3 protein: CASSPPGVEQFF
J gene: TRBJ2-7; D gene: .; clone size: .; V gene: TRBV5-1; CDR3 DNA: TGCGCCAGCAGCTTGGCCCCACGGGCCCCACAAGACTACGAGCAGTACTTC; CDR3 protein: CASSLAPRAPQDYEQYF
J gene: TRBJ2-1; D gene: TRBD1; clone size: .; V gene: TRBV7-9; CDR3 DNA: TGTGCCAGCAGCACCGGGACAGCCTCCTACAATGAGCAGTTCTTC; CDR3 protein: CASSTGTASYNEQFF
J gene: TRBJ1-2; D gene: .; clone size: .; V gene: TRBV28; CDR3 DNA: TGTGCCAGCAGCCGCGCGGGCTCACGGGGAGGCTACACCTTC; CDR3 protein: CASSRAGSRGGYTF
J gene: TRBJ2-1; D gene: TRBD2; clone size: .; V gene: TRBV4-2; CDR3 DNA: TGTGCCAGCAGCCAAGATTGGGGAGGAGGGACTAGCGGAACGAATGAGCAGTTCTTC; CDR3 protein: CASSQDWGGGTSGTNEQFF
J gene: TRBJ1-1; D gene: .; clone size: .; V gene: TRBV25-1; CDR3 DNA: TGTGCCAGCAGTGAGCCAGGCTCGAACACTGAAGCTTTCTTT; CDR3 protein: CASSEPGSNTEAFF
J gene: TRBJ1-2; D gene: .; clone size: .; V gene: TRBV29-1; CDR3 DNA: TGCAGCGTTGCCCCCTCGACCAGGGCTGCAAGCTATGGCTACACCTTC; CDR3 protein: CSVAPSTRAASYGYTF
J gene: TRBJ2-3; D gene: TRBD2; clone size: .; V gene: TRBV5-1; CDR3 DNA: TGCGCCAGCAGCTTGGATACTAGCGGGGTTGAAGATACGCAGTATTTT; CDR3 protein: CASSLDTSGVEDTQYF
J gene: TRBJ2-4; D gene: .; clone size: .; V gene: TRBV5-1; CDR3 DNA: TGCGCCAGCAGCTTGGGTTCTCGGGCCTCGGGGATTCAGTACTTC; CDR3 protein: CASSLGSRASGIQYF
J gene: TRBJ2-7; D gene: TRBD1; clone size: .; V gene: TRBV6-6; CDR3 DNA: TGTGCCAGCAGCCCGAACCGGGACAGGGGCGAGCAGTACTTC; CDR3 protein: CASSPNRDRGEQYF
J gene: TRBJ2-3; D gene: .; clone size: .; V gene: TRBV9; CDR3 DNA: TGTGCCAGCACCTCGGGTGGGGGGTCTAGCACAGATACGCAGTATTTT; CDR3 protein: CASTSGGGSSTDTQYF
J gene: TRBJ2-7; D gene: TRBD1; clone size: .; V gene: TRBV5-1; CDR3 DNA: TGCGCCAGCAGCTTGGCGGGACAGGGGCTCTACGAGCAGTACTTC; CDR3 protein: CASSLAGQGLYEQYF
J gene: TRBJ1-5; D gene: .; clone size: .; V gene: TRBV5-6; CDR3 DNA: TGTGCCAGCAGCTTGTATGGGCACGGCAATCAGCCCCAGCATTTT; CDR3 protein: CASSLYGHGNQPQHF
J gene: TRBJ1-1; D gene: TRBD1; clone size: few; V gene: TRBV4-2; CDR3 DNA: TGTGCCAGCAGCCAAGATAGGACAGGTGGGGGTGAGGCTTTCTTT; CDR3 protein: CASSQDRTGGGEAFF